This TCR beta chain was obtained from a study of identical twins. Study-wide findings and caveats: Conclusions came from cross-sectional statistical analysis, not from following the same donors. Low generation probability was overrepresented in out-of-frame alpha sequences shared by twins. There is a chance that invariant MAIT and iNKT cells partially muddied zero-insertion analyses.

A remark on this clonotype: Its antigen remains unknown.

Looked up from germline, CDR1 is MGHRA and CDR2 is YSYEKL. This CDR3 has 19 residues. Trimming took 0 bases from V and 2 from J, leaving 21 bases between them. Unique molecular identifiers were in the cDNA, with template-switch universal primer binding. TCRdb re-analysed the 5' RACE reads in MiXCR, keeping a single row per CDR3 protein. This sample has roughly 1.6 million distinct CDR3 sequences, with about 31% found just once. Specimen: cord blood. The sequence was obtained from a newborn girl in good health. The J gene is TRBJ2-3, the V gene TRBV4-1; D is possibly TRBD1 (6 bases). This CDR3 is CASSQERSRGGTITDTQYF. CDR3 nucleotides: TGCGCCAGCAGCCAAGAAAGGAGCAGGGGTGGCACAATCACAGATACGCAGTATTTT.